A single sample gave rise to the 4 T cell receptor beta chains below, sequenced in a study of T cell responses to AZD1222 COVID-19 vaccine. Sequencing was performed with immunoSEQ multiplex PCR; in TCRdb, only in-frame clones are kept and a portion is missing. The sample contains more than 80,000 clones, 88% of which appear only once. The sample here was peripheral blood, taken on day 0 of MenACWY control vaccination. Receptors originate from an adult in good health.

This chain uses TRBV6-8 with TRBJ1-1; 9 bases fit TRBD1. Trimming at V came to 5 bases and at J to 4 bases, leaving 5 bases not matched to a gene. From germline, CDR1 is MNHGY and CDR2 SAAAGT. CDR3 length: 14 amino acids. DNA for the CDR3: TGTGCCAGCAGTGTGGACAGGGGTGTCACTGAAGCTTTCTTT. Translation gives CASSVDRGVTEAFF.

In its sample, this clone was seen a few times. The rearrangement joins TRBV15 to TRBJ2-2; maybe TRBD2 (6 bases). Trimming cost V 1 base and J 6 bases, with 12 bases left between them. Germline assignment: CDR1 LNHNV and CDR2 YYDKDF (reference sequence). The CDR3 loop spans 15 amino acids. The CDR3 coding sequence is TGTGCCACCAGCAGAGGGGCGGGGTCGCCCGGGGAGCTGTTTTTT. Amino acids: CATSRGAGSPGELFF. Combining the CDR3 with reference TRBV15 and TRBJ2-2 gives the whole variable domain DAMVIQNPRYQVTQFGKPVTLSCSQTLNHNVMYWYQQKSSQAPKLLFHYYDKDFNNEADTPDNFQSRRPNTSFCFLDIRSPGLGDTAMYLCATSRGAGSPGELFFGEGSRLTVL.

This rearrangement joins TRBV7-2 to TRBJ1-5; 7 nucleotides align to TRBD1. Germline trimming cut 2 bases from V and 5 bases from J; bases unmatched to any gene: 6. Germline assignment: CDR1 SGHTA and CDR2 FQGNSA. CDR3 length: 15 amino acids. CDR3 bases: TGTGCCAGCAGCTTATGGGCAGGGGGGGATCAGCCCCAGCATTTT. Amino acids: CASSLWAGGDQPQHF.

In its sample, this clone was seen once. The CDR3 bases are TGCGCCAGCAGCCCGAGGGTAGCCGACACTGAAGCTTTCTTT. Translated: CASSPRVADTEAFF. The chain joins TRBV4-3 to TRBJ1-1; D is unclear. Germline-derived CDR1 and CDR2 are LGHNA and YSLEER. CDR3 size: 14 residues. The ends were cut back, 4 bases at V and 3 bases at J, with 12 bases in the middle.